Detailed here is one T cell receptor beta chain. Its matching antigen is unknown. These data are taken from a study of OX40 agonist ivuxolimab in advanced cancers. On the study more broadly: Ivuxolimab doses were 0.01, 0.1, 0.3, 1.5, 3 or 10 mg/kg every 2 weeks.

The protocol was immunoSEQ multiplex PCR, while the TCRdb copy is restricted to in-frame clones and leaves out a portion. This table holds 45,000 to 55,000 clones, about four fifths found once. Study observations and caveats: Clonal expansion among partial responders at 0.1-3.0 mg/kg ranked near the lowest. Expanded clones were, on average, more numerous among CD8+ T cells than CD4+.

CDR3 length: 10 amino acids. The receptor was isolated from an adult with an advanced solid tumor such as melanoma, head and neck, liver or kidney cancer. The source was CD4+ or CD8+ T cells sorted from blood, collected in a trial of the OX40 agonist ivuxolimab. V and J are TRBV21-1 and TRBJ2-1; TRBD1, as called in the table, went unchecked against the DNA. TRBV21-1 is a known pseudogene. CDR3: CASSTGQHFF. As DNA, the CDR3 is TGTGCCAGCAGCACGGGACAACACTTCTTC.